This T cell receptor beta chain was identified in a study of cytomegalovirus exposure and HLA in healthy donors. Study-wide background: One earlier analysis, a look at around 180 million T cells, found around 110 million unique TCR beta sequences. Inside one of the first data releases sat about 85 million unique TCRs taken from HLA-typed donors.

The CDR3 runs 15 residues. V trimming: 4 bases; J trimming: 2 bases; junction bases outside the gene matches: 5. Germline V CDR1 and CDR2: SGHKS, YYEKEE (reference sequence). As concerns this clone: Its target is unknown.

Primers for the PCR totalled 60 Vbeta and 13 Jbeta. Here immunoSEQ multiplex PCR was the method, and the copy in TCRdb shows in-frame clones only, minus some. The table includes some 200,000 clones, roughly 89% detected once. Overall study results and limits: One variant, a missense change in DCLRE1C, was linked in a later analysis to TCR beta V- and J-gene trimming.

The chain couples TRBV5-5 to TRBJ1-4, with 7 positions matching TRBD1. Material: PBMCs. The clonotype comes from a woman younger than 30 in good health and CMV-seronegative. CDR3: CASSRQTGTNEKLFF. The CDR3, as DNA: TGTGCCAGCAGCCGACAGACAGGGACTAATGAAAAACTGTTTTTT. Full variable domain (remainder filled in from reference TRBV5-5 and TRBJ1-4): DAGVTQSPTHLIKTRGQQVTLRCSPISGHKSVSWYQQVLGQGPQFIFQYYEKEERGRGNFPDRFSARQFPNYSSELNVNALLLGDSALYLCASSRQTGTNEKLFFGSGTQLSVL.